These T cell receptor beta chains were read from a single sample in a study of T cell repertoires in cytomegalovirus infection. TCRdb reprocessed the reads via MiXCR and lists one record per CDR3 protein. Among roughly 640,000 distinct CDR3 sequences listed, 20% to 25% were seen once. The sequenced material came from CD8+ T cells from PBMCs. The receptors come from a human donor in good health (CMV status not recorded). Some clones in this sample may be carry-over from other donors' samples. CDR3s include the opening cysteine and the closing phenylalanine or tryptophan. D genes are given only for firm matches. Clone size is given for some rows only: seen once, a few or many times, or a class if the clone is expanded.

NA	TRBJ2-1	once	TRBV20-1	CSARVRAEGRNYNEQFF	TGCAGTGCTAGAGTTAGGGCAGAAGGTCGCAACTACAATGAGCAGTTCTTC
TRBD2	TRBJ2-2	few	TRBV28	CASSLFAGGLNTGELFF	TGTGCCAGCAGTTTATTCGCGGGGGGCTTGAACACCGGGGAGCTGTTTTTT
NA	TRBJ2-2	few	TRBV7-6	CASSLRPGNTGELFF	TGTGCCAGCAGCTTAAGACCAGGGAACACCGGGGAGCTGTTTTTT
NA	TRBJ2-4	few	TRBV2	CASSEYRATQYF	TGTGCCAGCAGTGAATACAGGGCAACTCAGTACTTC
TRBD2	TRBJ2-5	NA	TRBV7-2	CASSVSGGLQETQYF	TGTGCCAGCAGCGTTAGCGGGGGCCTCCAAGAGACCCAGTACTTC
NA	TRBJ2-3	NA	TRBV6-2/TRBV6-3	CASSTQALGSTSPDTQYF	TGTGCCAGCAGTACCCAAGCTCTAGGTTCAACCTCTCCAGATACGCAGTATTTT
NA	TRBJ1-2	few	TRBV29-1	CSVGSTEFYGYTF	TGCAGCGTGGGCTCCACAGAGTTCTATGGCTACACCTTC
NA	TRBJ1-5	NA	TRBV2	CASRSALDQPQHF	TGTGCCAGCAGGAGTGCCCTGGATCAGCCCCAGCATTTT
TRBD1	TRBJ2-3	NA	TRBV6-2/TRBV6-3	CASDSGTGGVDTQYF	TGTGCCAGCGATTCCGGGACAGGGGGCGTAGATACGCAGTATTTT
NA	TRBJ1-1	many	TRBV7-2	CASSPISYMNTEAFF	TGTGCCAGCAGCCCCATCTCATACATGAACACTGAAGCTTTCTTT
NA	TRBJ1-1	many	TRBV27	CASTTGGGTEAFF	TGTGCCAGCACCACCGGAGGGGGCACTGAAGCTTTCTTT
TRBD1	TRBJ2-3	many	TRBV4-1	CASSQTTDRGLDTQYF	TGCGCCAGCAGCCAAACAACGGACAGGGGGCTAGATACGCAGTATTTT
TRBD1	TRBJ1-1	NA	TRBV2	CASRAGTELNTEAFF	TGTGCCAGCAGGGCCGGGACAGAATTGAACACTGAAGCTTTCTTT
NA	TRBJ2-7	NA	TRBV6-5	CASSYTTSHGEQYF	TGTGCCAGCAGTTACACAACTTCCCACGGGGAGCAGTACTTC
NA	TRBJ2-7	many	TRBV7-9	CASSLGGRPEYF	TGTGCCAGCAGCTTAGGGGGCAGACCAGAGTACTTC
NA	TRBJ2-1	few	TRBV29-1	CSVEDFGGQEQFF	TGCAGCGTTGAAGATTTCGGGGGGCAAGAGCAGTTCTTC
NA	TRBJ2-1	few	TRBV6-6	CASSYSRAKGFYSEQFF	TGTGCCAGCAGTTACTCGAGGGCCAAAGGTTTTTACAGTGAGCAGTTCTTC
NA	TRBJ2-5	NA	TRBV7-9	CASSLAKEETQYF	TGTGCCAGCAGCTTAGCCAAGGAGGAGACCCAGTACTTC
TRBD1	TRBJ2-4	few	TRBV7-9	CASSFQGENIQYF	TGTGCCAGCAGCTTCCAGGGGGAAAACATTCAGTACTTC
TRBD1	TRBJ1-6	few	TRBV6-8	CASRPRQGRGNSPLHF	TGTGCCAGCAGGCCCCGACAGGGTCGGGGAAATTCACCCCTCCACTTT
NA	TRBJ2-7	many	TRBV7-2	CASSLALKTGTTYEQYF	TGTGCCAGCAGCTTAGCTCTTAAGACAGGGACTACCTACGAGCAGTACTTC
TRBD1	TRBJ2-7	few	TRBV4-2	CASSHGQGAYEQYF	TGTGCCAGCAGCCACGGACAGGGGGCCTACGAGCAGTACTTC
NA	TRBJ1-5	NA	TRBV19	CASSPAENQPQHF	TGTGCCAGTAGTCCAGCTGAAAATCAGCCCCAGCATTTT
TRBD1	TRBJ1-1	NA	TRBV6-8	CASSYGQGAGSEAFF	TGTGCCAGCAGTTACGGGCAGGGGGCTGGTTCTGAAGCTTTCTTT
TRBD2	TRBJ2-1	few	TRBV6-5	CASSYSGLAGGGGYNEQFF	TGTGCCAGCAGTTACTCGGGACTAGCGGGGGGAGGGGGCTACAATGAGCAGTTCTTC
NA	TRBJ2-7	NA	TRBV12-3/TRBV12-4	CASTTGHIYEQYF	TGTGCCAGCACTACAGGCCACATCTACGAGCAGTACTTC
NA	TRBJ1-5	many	TRBV6-1	CASSEDGGQFSNQPQHF	TGTGCCAGCAGTGAAGATGGAGGACAGTTTAGCAATCAGCCCCAGCATTTT
TRBD1	TRBJ1-2	few	TRBV29-1	CSVEGDRDANYGYTF	TGCAGCGTTGAGGGGGACAGAGACGCTAACTATGGCTACACCTTC
TRBD1	TRBJ1-6	NA	TRBV2	CASSVDRGGYNSPLHF	TGTGCCAGCAGTGTGGACAGGGGGGGGTATAATTCACCCCTCCACTTT
NA	TRBJ2-3	NA	TRBV7-2	CASLRGGVDTQYF	TGTGCCAGCTTGAGGGGGGGAGTCGATACGCAGTATTTT
NA	TRBJ2-1	NA	TRBV6-5	CASSYFLGEGVNEQFF	TGTGCCAGCAGTTACTTCCTGGGGGAGGGGGTCAATGAGCAGTTCTTC
NA	TRBJ2-2	NA	TRBV2	CASSAPTLGELFF	TGTGCCAGCAGTGCCCCTACCTTGGGGGAGCTGTTTTTT
NA	TRBJ2-2	NA	TRBV10-3	CAIKVRETGELFF	TGTGCCATCAAAGTAAGGGAAACCGGGGAGCTGTTTTTT